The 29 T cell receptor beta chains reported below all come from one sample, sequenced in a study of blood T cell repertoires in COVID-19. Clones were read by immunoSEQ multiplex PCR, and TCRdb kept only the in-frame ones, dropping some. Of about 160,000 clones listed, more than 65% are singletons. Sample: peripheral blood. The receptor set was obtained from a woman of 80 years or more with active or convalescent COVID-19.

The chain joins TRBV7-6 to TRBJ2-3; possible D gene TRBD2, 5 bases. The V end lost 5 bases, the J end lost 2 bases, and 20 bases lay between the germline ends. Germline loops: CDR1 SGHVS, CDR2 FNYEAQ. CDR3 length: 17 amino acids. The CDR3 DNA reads TGTGCCAGCAGCCCCGCTGGACTCCCCCCCTCCACAGATACGCAGTATTTT. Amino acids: CASSPAGLPPSTDTQYF. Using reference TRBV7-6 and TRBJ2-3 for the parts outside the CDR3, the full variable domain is GAGVSQSPRYKVTKRGQDVALRCDPISGHVSLYWYRQALGQGPEFLTYFNYEAQQDKSGLPNDRFSAERPEGSISTLTIQRTEQRDSAMYRCASSPAGLPPSTDTQYFGPGTRLTVL.

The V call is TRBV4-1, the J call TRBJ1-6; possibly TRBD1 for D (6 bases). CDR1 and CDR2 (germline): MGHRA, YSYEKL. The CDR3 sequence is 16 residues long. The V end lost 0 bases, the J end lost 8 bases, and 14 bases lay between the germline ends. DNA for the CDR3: TGCGCCAGCAGCCAAGATGATGGTCAGGGGTATTCACCCCTCCACTTT. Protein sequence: CASSQDDGQGYSPLHF.

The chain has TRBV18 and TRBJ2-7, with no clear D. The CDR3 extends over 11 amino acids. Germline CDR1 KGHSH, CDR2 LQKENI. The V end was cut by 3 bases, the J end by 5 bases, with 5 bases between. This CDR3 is CASSPSNEQYF. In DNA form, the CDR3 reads TGTGCCAGCTCACCTTCTAACGAGCAGTACTTC.

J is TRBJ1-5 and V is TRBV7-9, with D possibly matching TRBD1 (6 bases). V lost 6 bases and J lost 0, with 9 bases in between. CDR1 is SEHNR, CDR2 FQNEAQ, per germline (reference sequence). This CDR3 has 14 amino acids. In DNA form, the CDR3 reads TGTGCCAGCAGTTTGGGACATAGCAATCAGCCCCAGCATTTT. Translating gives CASSLGHSNQPQHF. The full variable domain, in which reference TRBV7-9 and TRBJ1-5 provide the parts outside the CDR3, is DTGVSQNPRHKITKRGQNVTFRCDPISEHNRLYWYRQTLGQGPEFLTYFQNEAQLEKSRLLSDRFSAERPKGSFSTLEIQRTEQGDSAMYLCASSLGHSNQPQHFGDGTRLSIL.

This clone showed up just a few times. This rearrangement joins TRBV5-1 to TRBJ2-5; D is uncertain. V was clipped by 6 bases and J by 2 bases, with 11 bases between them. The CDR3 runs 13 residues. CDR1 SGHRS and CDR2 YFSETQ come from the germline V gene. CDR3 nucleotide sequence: TGCGCCAGCACCTCCCCCCTGCAAGAGACCCAGTACTTC. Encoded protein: CASTSPLQETQYF.

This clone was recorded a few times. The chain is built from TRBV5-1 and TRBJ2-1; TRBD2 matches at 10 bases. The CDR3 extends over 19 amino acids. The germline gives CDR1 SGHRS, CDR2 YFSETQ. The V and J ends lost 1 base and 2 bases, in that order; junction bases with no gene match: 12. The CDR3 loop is CASSLTRPSGSAAYNEQFF. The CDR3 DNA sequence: TGCGCCAGCAGCTTGACCCGGCCTAGCGGGAGTGCAGCCTACAATGAGCAGTTCTTC.

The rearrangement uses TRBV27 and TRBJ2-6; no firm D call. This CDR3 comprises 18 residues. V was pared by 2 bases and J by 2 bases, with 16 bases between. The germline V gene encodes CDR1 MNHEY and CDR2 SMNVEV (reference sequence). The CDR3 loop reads CASSLSLDPAPGANVLTF. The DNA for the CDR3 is TGTGCCAGCAGTTTAAGCCTAGACCCAGCCCCTGGGGCCAACGTCCTGACTTTC.

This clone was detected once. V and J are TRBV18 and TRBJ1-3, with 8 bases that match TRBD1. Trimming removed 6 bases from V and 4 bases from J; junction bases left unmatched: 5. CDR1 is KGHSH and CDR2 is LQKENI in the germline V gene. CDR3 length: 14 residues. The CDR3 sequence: CASSLDRDGNTIYF. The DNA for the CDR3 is TGTGCCAGCTCGCTGGACAGGGACGGAAACACCATATATTTT.

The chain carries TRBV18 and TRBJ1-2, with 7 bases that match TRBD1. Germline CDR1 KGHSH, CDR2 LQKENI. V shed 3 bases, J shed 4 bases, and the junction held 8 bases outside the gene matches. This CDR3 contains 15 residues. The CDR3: CASSPQGGLPYGYTF. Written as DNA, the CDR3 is TGTGCCAGCTCACCTCAGGGGGGTCTTCCCTATGGCTACACCTTC.

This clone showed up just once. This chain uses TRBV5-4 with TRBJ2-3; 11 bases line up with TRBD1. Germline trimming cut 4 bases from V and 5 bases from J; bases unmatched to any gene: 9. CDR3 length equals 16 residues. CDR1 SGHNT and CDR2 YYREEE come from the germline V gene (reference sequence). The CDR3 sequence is CASSLGTGGSLDTQYF. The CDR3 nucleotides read TGTGCCAGCAGCCTCGGGACAGGGGGTTCTTTAGATACGCAGTATTTT.

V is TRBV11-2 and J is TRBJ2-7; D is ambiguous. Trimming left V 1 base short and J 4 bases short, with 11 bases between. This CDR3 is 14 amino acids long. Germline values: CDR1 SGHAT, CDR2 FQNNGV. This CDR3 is CASSLAPMSYEQYF. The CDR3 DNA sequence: TGTGCCAGCAGCTTAGCCCCGATGAGTTACGAGCAGTACTTC.

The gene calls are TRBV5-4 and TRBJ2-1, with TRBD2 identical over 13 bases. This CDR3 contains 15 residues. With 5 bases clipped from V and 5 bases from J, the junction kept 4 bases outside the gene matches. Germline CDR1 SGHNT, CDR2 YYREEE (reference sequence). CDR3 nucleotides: TGTGCCAGCAGGCCCGGACTAGCGGGAGACAATGAGCAGTTCTTC. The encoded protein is CASRPGLAGDNEQFF.

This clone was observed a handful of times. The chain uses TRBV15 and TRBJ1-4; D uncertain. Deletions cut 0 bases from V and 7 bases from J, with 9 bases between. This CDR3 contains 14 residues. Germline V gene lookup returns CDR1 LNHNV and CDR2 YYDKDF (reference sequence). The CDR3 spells CATSRDRSGEKLFF. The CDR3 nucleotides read TGTGCCACCAGCAGAGATAGGTCGGGTGAAAAACTGTTTTTT.

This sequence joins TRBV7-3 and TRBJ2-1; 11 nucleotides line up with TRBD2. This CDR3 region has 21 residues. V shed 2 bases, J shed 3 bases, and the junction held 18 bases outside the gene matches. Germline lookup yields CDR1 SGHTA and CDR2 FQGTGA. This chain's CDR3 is CASSLRPTSGIAISIYNEQFF. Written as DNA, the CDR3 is TGTGCCAGCAGCTTACGTCCGACTAGCGGGATTGCAATCAGCATCTACAATGAGCAGTTCTTC.

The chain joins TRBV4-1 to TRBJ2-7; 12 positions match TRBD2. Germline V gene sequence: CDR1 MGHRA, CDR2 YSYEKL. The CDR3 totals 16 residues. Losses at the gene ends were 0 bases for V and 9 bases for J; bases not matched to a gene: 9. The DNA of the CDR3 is TGCGCCAGCAGCCAAGAGACTAGCGGGAGTATCTCGGGGCAGTACTTC. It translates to CASSQETSGSISGQYF.

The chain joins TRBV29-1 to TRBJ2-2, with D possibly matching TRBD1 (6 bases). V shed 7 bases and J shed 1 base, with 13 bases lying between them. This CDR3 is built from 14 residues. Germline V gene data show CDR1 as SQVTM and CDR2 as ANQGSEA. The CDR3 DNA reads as TGCAGCGCCCGGACGGACAGGAACACCGGGGAGCTGTTTTTT. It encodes CSARTDRNTGELFF.

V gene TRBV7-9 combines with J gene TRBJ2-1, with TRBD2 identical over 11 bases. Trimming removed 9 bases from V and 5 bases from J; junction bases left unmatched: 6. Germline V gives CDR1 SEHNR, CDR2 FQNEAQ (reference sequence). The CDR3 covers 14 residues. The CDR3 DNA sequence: TGTGCCAGTTCGGGGACTAGCGGAAACAATGAGCAGTTCTTC. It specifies CASSGTSGNNEQFF.

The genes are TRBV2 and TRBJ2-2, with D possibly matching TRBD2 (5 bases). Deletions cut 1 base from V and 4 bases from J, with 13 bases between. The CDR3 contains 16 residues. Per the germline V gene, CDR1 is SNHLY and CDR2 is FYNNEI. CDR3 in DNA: TGTGCCAGCAGTGAAGAGGTCCGGGCGGGCACCGGGGAGCTGTTTTTT. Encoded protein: CASSEEVRAGTGELFF.

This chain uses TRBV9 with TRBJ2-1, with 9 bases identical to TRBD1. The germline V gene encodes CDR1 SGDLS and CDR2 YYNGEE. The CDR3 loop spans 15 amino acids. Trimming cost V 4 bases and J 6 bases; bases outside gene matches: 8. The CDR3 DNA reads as TGTGCCAGCAGCACCGGGACAGGGTCGGTCAATGAGCAGTTCTTC. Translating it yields CASSTGTGSVNEQFF.

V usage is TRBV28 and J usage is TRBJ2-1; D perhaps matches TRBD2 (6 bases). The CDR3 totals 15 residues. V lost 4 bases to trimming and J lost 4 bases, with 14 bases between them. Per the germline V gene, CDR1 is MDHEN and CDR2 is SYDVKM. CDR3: CASSSGGDGYNEQFF. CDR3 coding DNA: TGTGCCAGCAGTTCCGGCGGGGACGGGTACAATGAGCAGTTCTTC.

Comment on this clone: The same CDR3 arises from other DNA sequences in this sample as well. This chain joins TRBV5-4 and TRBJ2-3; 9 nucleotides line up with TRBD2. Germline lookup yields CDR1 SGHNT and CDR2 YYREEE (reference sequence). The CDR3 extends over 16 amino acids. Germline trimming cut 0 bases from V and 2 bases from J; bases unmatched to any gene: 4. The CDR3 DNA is TGTGCCAGCAGCTTGGGGCTAGCGGGGCTCACAGATACGCAGTATTTT. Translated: CASSLGLAGLTDTQYF. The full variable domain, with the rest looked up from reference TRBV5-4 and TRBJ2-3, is ETGVTQSPTHLIKTRGQQVTLRCSSQSGHNTVSWYQQALGQGPQFIFQYYREEENGRGNFPPRFSGLQFPNYSSELNVNALELDDSALYLCASSLGLAGLTDTQYFGPGTRLTVL.

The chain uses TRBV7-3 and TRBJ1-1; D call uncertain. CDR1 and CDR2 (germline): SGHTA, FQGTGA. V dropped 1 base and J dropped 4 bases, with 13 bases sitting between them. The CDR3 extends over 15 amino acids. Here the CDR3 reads CASSLNPGKGTEAFF. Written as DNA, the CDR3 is TGTGCCAGCAGCTTAAATCCGGGAAAAGGCACTGAAGCTTTCTTT.

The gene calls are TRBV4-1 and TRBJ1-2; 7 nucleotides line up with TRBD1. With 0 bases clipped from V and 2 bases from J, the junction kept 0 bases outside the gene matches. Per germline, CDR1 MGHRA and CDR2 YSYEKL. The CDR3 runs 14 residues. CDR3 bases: TGCGCCAGCAGCCAAGAGACAGGGAACTATGGCTACACCTTC. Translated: CASSQETGNYGYTF.

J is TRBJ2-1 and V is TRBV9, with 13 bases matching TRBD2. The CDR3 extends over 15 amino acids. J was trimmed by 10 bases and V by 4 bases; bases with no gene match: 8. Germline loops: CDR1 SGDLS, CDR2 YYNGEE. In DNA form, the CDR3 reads TGTGCCAGCAGCCCCACTAGCGGGAGGGGTTTGGAGCAGTTCTTC. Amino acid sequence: CASSPTSGRGLEQFF.

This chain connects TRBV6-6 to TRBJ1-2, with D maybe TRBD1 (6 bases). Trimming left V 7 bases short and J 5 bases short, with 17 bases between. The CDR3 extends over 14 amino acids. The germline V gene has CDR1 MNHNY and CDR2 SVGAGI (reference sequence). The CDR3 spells CASIPSEGGYGYTF. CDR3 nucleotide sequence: TGTGCCAGCATCCCTTCGGAGGGGGGGTATGGCTACACCTTC.

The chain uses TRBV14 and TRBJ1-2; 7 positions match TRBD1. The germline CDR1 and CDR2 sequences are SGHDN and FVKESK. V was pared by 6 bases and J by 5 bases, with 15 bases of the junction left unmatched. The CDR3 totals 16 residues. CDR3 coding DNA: TGTGCCAGCAGTCTCGTAGGACAGGCCCTCGAGTATGGCTACACCTTC. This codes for CASSLVGQALEYGYTF.

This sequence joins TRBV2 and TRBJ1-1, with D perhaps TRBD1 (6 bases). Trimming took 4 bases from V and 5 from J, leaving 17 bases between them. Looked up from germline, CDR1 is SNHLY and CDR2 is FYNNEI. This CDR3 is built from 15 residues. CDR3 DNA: TGTGCCAGCAGTGCCAGGCGGGGGGGGCGGACTGAAGCTTTCTTT. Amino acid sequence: CASSARRGGRTEAFF.

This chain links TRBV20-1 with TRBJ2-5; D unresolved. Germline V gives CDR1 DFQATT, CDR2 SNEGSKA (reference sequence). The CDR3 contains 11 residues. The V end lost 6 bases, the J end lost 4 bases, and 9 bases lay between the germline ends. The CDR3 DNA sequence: TGCAGTGCCCCGGTTGGAGAGACCCAGTACTTC. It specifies CSAPVGETQYF.

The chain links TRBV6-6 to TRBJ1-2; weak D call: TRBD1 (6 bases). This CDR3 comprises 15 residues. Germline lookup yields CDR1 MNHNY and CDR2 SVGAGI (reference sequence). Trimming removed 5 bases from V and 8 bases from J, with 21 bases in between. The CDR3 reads CASSQTKDSESGYTF. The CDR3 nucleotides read TGTGCCAGCAGTCAGACTAAGGACAGCGAGTCCGGCTACACCTTC.